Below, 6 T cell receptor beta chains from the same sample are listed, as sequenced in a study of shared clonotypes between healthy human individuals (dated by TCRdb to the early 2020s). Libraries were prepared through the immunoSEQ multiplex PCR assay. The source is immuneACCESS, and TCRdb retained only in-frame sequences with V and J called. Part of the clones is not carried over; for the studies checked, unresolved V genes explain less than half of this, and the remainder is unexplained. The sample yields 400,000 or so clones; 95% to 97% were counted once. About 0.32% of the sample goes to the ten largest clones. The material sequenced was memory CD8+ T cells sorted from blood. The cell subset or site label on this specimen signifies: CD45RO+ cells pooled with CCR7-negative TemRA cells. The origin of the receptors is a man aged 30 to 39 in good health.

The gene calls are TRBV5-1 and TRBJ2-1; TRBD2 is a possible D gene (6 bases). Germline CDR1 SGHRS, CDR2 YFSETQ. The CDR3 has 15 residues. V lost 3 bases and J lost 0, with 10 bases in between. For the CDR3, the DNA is TGCGCCAGCAGCTCTGGAGGGAGCTCCTACAATGAGCAGTTCTTC. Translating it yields CASSSGGSSYNEQFF.

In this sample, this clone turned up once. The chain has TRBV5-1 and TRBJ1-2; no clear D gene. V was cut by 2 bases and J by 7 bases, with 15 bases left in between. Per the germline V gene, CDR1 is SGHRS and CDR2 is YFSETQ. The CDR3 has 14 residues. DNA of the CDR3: TGCGCCAGCAGCTTATGGGATCTTTCCGGTGGCTACACCTTC. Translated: CASSLWDLSGGYTF. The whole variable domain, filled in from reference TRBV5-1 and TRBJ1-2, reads KAGVTQTPRYLIKTRGQQVTLSCSPISGHRSVSWYQQTPGQGLQFLFEYFSETQRNKGNFPGRFSGRQFSNSRSEMNVSTLELGDSALYLCASSLWDLSGGYTFGSGTRLTVV.

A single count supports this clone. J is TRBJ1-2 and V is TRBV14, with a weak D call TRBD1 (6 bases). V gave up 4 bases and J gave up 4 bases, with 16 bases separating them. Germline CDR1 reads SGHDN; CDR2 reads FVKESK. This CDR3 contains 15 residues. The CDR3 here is CASSPRKGGGYGYTF. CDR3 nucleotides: TGTGCCAGCAGCCCCCGGAAGGGAGGGGGCTATGGCTACACCTTC.

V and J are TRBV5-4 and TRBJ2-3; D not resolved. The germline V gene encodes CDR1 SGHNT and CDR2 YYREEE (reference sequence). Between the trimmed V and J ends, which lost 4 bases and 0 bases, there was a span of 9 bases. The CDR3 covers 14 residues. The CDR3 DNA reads TGTGCCAGCAGCACCCGGGCTAGCACAGATACGCAGTATTTT. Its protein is CASSTRASTDTQYF.

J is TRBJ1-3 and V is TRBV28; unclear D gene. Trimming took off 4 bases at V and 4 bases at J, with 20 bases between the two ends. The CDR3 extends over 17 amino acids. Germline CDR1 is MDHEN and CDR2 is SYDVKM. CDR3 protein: CASSSRHPPGRGNTIYF. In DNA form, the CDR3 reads TGTGCCAGCAGTTCACGGCATCCACCGGGTAGAGGAAACACCATATATTTT.

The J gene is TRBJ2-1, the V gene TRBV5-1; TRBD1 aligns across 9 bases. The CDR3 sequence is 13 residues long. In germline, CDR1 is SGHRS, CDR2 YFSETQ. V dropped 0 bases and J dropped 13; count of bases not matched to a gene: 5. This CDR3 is CASSLGDREDQFF. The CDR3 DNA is TGCGCCAGCAGCTTGGGGGACAGGGAGGACCAGTTCTTC.